This TCR beta chain stems from a study of blood T cells in healthy people across ages. Study observations and caveats: As age increased, TCR beta diversity per million T cells fell in a roughly linear fashion.

Looked up from germline, CDR1 is SGHKS and CDR2 is YYEKEE (reference sequence). The CDR3 is made up of 14 amino acids. The V and J ends lost 3 bases and 1 base respectively, with 11 bases between them. Worth noting for this clonotype: Its antigen remains unknown.

With a J-beta primer mix and a sample-barcoded 5' primer, a second PCR ran about 7 to 12 cycles. One entry per CDR3 protein, called by TCRdb with MiXCR from the 5' RACE reads. Of 1,100,000 or so distinct CDR3 sequences listed, under 55% are singletons. Sequencing was performed on blood. The chain employs TRBV5-5 and TRBJ2-7; D possibly corresponds to TRBD1 (6 bases). This TCR was recovered from a woman aged 60-75 years in good health. The CDR3: CASSSGDVSYEQYF. The CDR3, as DNA: TGTGCCAGCAGCTCAGGGGACGTATCCTACGAGCAGTACTTC.